Below are 31 T cell receptor beta chains sequenced from a single sample in a study of T cells in Graves' hyperthyroidism and ophthalmopathy. Amplified regions were TCR beta CDR3 sequences from RNA transcripts. Primed by the HTBI set, a first-round RT-PCR was run on the TCR CDR3. Using its own MiXCR run on the multiplex PCR reads, TCRdb lists one record per CDR3 protein. The repertoire consists of over 700,000 distinct CDR3 sequences, with around 39% occurring once and the leading ten covering more than 7%. The sample comprised blood. Receptor source: a man between 18 and 29 years old with Graves' hyperthyroidism.

For this clonotype: The junction and the germline gene differ at one end; a read error may be behind it. The rearrangement joins TRBV7-8 to TRBJ1-6; D gene uncertain. In germline, CDR1 is SGHVS, CDR2 FQNEAQ. The CDR3 covers 13 residues. CDR3 DNA sequence: TGCGCCAGCAGCCCGGACGTTAATTCACCCCTCCACTTT. The encoded protein is CASSPDVNSPLHF.

This clonotype was observed a few times. The V gene is TRBV7-8, the J gene TRBJ2-7; D is unresolved. The V gene lost 5 bases and the J gene lost 0 bases, with 11 bases spanning the gap. This CDR3 is built from 14 residues. CDR1 and CDR2 (germline): SGHVS, FQNEAQ. CDR3 DNA: TGTGCCAGCAGCCGGGCCGGTGTCTCCTACGAGCAGTACTTC. It specifies CASSRAGVSYEQYF.

This clonotype was seen ten or more times. The chain has TRBV24-1 and TRBJ1-5; D is undetermined. Per germline, CDR1 KGHDR and CDR2 SFDVKD. The CDR3 spans 12 residues. V lost 3 bases, J lost 4 bases, and 3 bases lay in between. The CDR3 spells CATSDPNQPQHF. The CDR3 nucleotides are TGTGCCACCAGTGATCCGAATCAGCCCCAGCATTTT.

For this clonotype: A much larger clone is a single base away; this may be a read error. This likely comes from a read error, as the CDR3 has no conserved phenylalanine or tryptophan at its end. This chain connects TRBV19 to TRBJ1-1; D is unclear. The V gene lost 7 bases and the J gene lost 2 bases, with 14 bases spanning the gap. CDR3 length: 14 residues. CDR1 and CDR2 (germline): LNHDA, SQIVND (reference sequence). CDR3 amino acids: CASIRGWGNTEAFL. The CDR3, as DNA: TGTGCCAGTATTCGTGGCTGGGGAAACACTGAAGCTTTCCTT.

The chain has TRBV9 and TRBJ1-4, with TRBD1 matching 9 bases. Germline CDR1 and CDR2: SGDLS and YYNGEE. The CDR3 extends over 14 amino acids. V lost 3 bases, J lost 6 bases, and 3 bases stayed unmatched. CDR3 in amino acids: CASSDDRGDEKLFF. In nucleotides, the CDR3 is TGTGCCAGCAGCGACGACAGGGGGGATGAAAAACTGTTTTTT.

The chain combines TRBV29-1 with TRBJ1-2; tentative D call: TRBD1 (6 bases). The V gene lost 8 bases and the J gene lost 4 bases, with 17 bases spanning the gap. This CDR3 has 13 amino acids. Germline CDR1 reads SQVTM; CDR2 reads ANQGSEA. This CDR3 reads CSSLQGASYGYTF. The CDR3 bases are TGCAGCAGCCTACAGGGTGCTAGCTATGGCTACACCTTC.

In its sample, this clonotype was seen a few times. The V call is TRBV9, the J call TRBJ2-5, with 16 nucleotides matching TRBD2. V shed 4 bases and J 4 bases; nucleotides not matched to a gene: 10. This CDR3 has 18 residues. In germline, CDR1 is SGDLS, CDR2 YYNGEE. The CDR3 spells CASSSGLAGGPGRETQYF. The DNA for the CDR3 is TGTGCCAGCAGCTCGGGACTAGCGGGGGGGCCGGGGAGAGAGACCCAGTACTTC.

This clonotype occurred once. This chain uses TRBV7-9 with TRBJ1-3; D is ambiguous. V gave up 6 bases and J gave up 4 bases, with 7 bases separating them. The germline V gene encodes CDR1 SEHNR and CDR2 FQNEAQ (reference sequence). This CDR3 spans 12 amino acids. CDR3 loop: CASRLDGNTIYF. The DNA for the CDR3 is TGTGCCAGCAGACTAGACGGAAACACCATATATTTT.

The chain combines TRBV29-1 with TRBJ1-1, with unresolved D. V was cut by 8 bases and J by 4 bases, with 11 bases left in between. The CDR3 is 11 residues long. Germline-derived CDR1 and CDR2 are SQVTM and ANQGSEA. This chain's CDR3 is CSLPGFTEAFF. CDR3 in DNA: TGCAGCTTACCGGGTTTCACTGAAGCTTTCTTT.

This clonotype occurred many times. This chain uses TRBV5-1 with TRBJ1-6; D gene uncertain. V dropped 5 bases and J dropped 5 bases, with 8 bases sitting between them. Germline lookup yields CDR1 SGHRS and CDR2 YFSETQ. This CDR3 spans 13 amino acids. The CDR3 nucleotides are TGCGCCAGCAGTATGCAGAATAATTCACCCCTCCACTTT. Translated: CASSMQNNSPLHF.

This clonotype was observed at least ten times. This chain joins TRBV10-3 and TRBJ2-7, with TRBD2 matching over 8 bases. Trimming took 6 bases from V and 3 from J; bases not matched to a gene: 7. CDR3 length: 14 amino acids. Germline loops: CDR1 ENHRY, CDR2 SYGVKD. The CDR3: CAIRAGLVSYEQYF. In nucleotides, the CDR3 is TGTGCCATCAGGGCGGGACTAGTCAGCTACGAGCAGTACTTC.

With regard to this clonotype: This may arise from a read error, as a much more abundant clone is one base away. The V gene is TRBV7-9, the J gene TRBJ1-2; D is undetermined. The CDR3 consists of 14 residues. Germline CDR1 SEHNR, CDR2 FQNEAQ (reference sequence). The germline V and J ends were trimmed by 4 bases and 3 bases, with 12 bases remaining between them. This CDR3 reads CASSSRFSDYGYTF. The CDR3 DNA is TGTGCCAGCAGCTCTCGATTTTCAGACTATGGCTACACCTTC. Looking up the rest from reference TRBV7-9 and TRBJ1-2 gives the full variable domain: DTGVSQNPRHKITKRGQNVTFRCDPISEHNRLYWYRQTLGQGPEFLTYFQNEAQLEKSRLLSDRFSAERPKGSFSTLEIQRTEQGDSAMYLCASSSRFSDYGYTFGSGTRLTVV.

At least ten counts were recorded for this clonotype. The chain carries TRBV10-2 and TRBJ1-1; D ambiguous. V was trimmed by 8 bases and J by 2 bases, leaving 6 bases between them. CDR1 WSHSY and CDR2 SAAADI come from the germline V gene. This CDR3 has 11 residues. The CDR3 loop reads CASASNTEAFF. The CDR3 nucleotides are TGCGCCAGCGCGAGTAACACTGAAGCTTTCTTT.

The rearrangement links TRBV7-2 to TRBJ2-7, with a weak D call TRBD2 (6 bases). The CDR3 extends over 14 amino acids. Trimming removed 4 bases at V and 3 bases at J, with 13 bases between. Per the germline V gene, CDR1 is SGHTA and CDR2 is FQGNSA. The CDR3 reads CASSSVAEVYEQYF. The CDR3, as DNA: TGTGCCAGCAGCTCGGTAGCGGAGGTCTACGAGCAGTACTTC. Combining the CDR3 with reference TRBV7-2 and TRBJ2-7 gives the whole variable domain GAGVSQSPSNKVTEKGKDVELRCDPISGHTALYWYRQSLGQGLEFLIYFQGNSAPDKSGLPSDRFSAERTGGSVSTLTIQRTQQEDSAVYLCASSSVAEVYEQYFGPGTRLTVT.

This clonotype was seen more than once but under ten times. DNA for the CDR3: TGTGCCAGCAGTAGACCCCAGGACTGGGCTAACTATGGCTACACCTTC. It yields the protein CASSRPQDWANYGYTF. This chain uses TRBV12-3 or TRBV12-4 with TRBJ1-2; unclear D gene. V was clipped by 5 bases and J by 0 bases, with 16 bases between them. The CDR3 runs to 16 residues.

This clonotype occurred a few times. The chain joins TRBV20-1 to TRBJ2-7; possible D gene TRBD2, 5 bases. Germline V gene sequence: CDR1 DFQATT, CDR2 SNEGSKA (reference sequence). V was pared by 0 bases and J by 2 bases, with 14 bases between. This CDR3 is built from 15 residues. In DNA, the CDR3 is TGCAGTGCTAGAGATCTCTATCGGGAAACCTACGAGCAGTACTTC. It specifies CSARDLYRETYEQYF.

This clonotype was seen more than once but under ten times. The rearrangement joins TRBV7-9 to TRBJ1-4; D not resolved. Trimming left V 5 bases short and J 4 bases short, with 14 bases between. This CDR3 contains 15 residues. Per germline, CDR1 SEHNR and CDR2 FQNEAQ (reference sequence). The CDR3 DNA sequence: TGTGCCAGCAGCACTGTGACCGATTTTAATGAAAAACTGTTTTTT. This gives the protein CASSTVTDFNEKLFF.

The rearrangement joins TRBV9 to TRBJ2-7, with D perhaps matching TRBD1 (6 bases). Germline V gene sequence: CDR1 SGDLS, CDR2 YYNGEE. V lost 2 bases, J lost 3 bases, and 12 bases lay in between. The CDR3 is made up of 14 amino acids. CDR3 in amino acids: CASSVTGEVYEQYF. The CDR3 nucleotides are TGTGCCAGCAGCGTGACAGGTGAGGTCTACGAGCAGTACTTC.

As for this clonotype: A clone one base away is much larger, so this may be a read error. This chain joins TRBV20-1 and TRBJ2-7; D possibly uses TRBD1 or TRBD2 (5 bases each). The germline V gene has CDR1 DFQATT and CDR2 SNEGSKA (reference sequence). The CDR3 totals 12 residues. Between the trimmed V and J ends, which lost 1 base and 2 bases, there was a span of 6 bases. In DNA form, the CDR3 reads TGCAGTGCTAGAGTGGGGGCCTACGAGCAGTACTTC. Protein: CSARVGAYEQYF.

Comments on this clonotype: A much larger clone lies one base from this, so it may be a read error. The chain joins TRBV7-9 to TRBJ1-1; possibly TRBD1 for D (5 bases). Trimming stripped 7 bases from V and 3 bases from J, with 12 bases between. Germline-derived CDR1 and CDR2 are SEHNR and FQNEAQ (reference sequence). This CDR3 comprises 13 residues. In nucleotides, the CDR3 is TGTGCCAGCATTGAGACAGAGTACACTGAAGCTTTCTTT. Translating gives CASIETEYTEAFF.

This clonotype was seen many times. The genes are TRBV2 and TRBJ1-6; possibly TRBD1 for D (6 bases). The V and J ends lost 6 bases and 10 bases respectively, with 16 bases between them. CDR1 is SNHLY, CDR2 FYNNEI, per germline. This CDR3 is built from 14 residues. The CDR3 region has the DNA TGTGCCAGCAGGAGTACAGGGTCAGGGTCACCCCTCCACTTT. As protein: CASRSTGSGSPLHF.

The V and J genes are TRBV2 and TRBJ1-2; maybe TRBD1 (5 bases). Between the trimmed V and J ends, which lost 6 bases and 4 bases, there was a span of 15 bases. Germline V CDR1 and CDR2: SNHLY, FYNNEI. CDR3 length: 14 amino acids. CDR3 bases: TGTGCCAGCAGATCGGGACGGACGATCTATGGCTACACCTTC. Amino acid sequence: CASRSGRTIYGYTF.

This clonotype was seen more than once but under ten times. The chain carries TRBV7-9 and TRBJ2-2; D is unclear. CDR1 is SEHNR and CDR2 is FQNEAQ in the germline V gene (reference sequence). The CDR3 sequence is 14 residues long. The V gene lost 1 base and the J gene lost 5 bases, with 8 bases spanning the gap. CDR3 nucleotide sequence: TGTGCCAGCAGCTTAGACATCTCAACCGGGGAGCTGTTTTTT. This translates into CASSLDISTGELFF.

The chain recombines TRBV10-3 with TRBJ1-3; D ambiguous. Germline CDR1 reads ENHRY; CDR2 reads SYGVKD. Trimming shortened V by 2 bases and J by 7 bases, and 9 bases separated the two germline ends. CDR3 length: 13 amino acids. The chain's CDR3 is CAISEGVGNTIYF. Here the CDR3 DNA reads TGTGCCATCAGTGAGGGCGTTGGGAACACCATATATTTT.

The chain combines TRBV7-2 with TRBJ1-5; the match to TRBD1 covers 8 bases. The CDR3 runs to 15 residues. Germline CDR1 SGHTA, CDR2 FQGNSA. V shed 6 bases, J shed 6 bases, and the junction held 10 bases outside the gene matches. CDR3 amino acids: CASSLLSGGGQPQHF. CDR3 nucleotide sequence: TGTGCCAGCAGTTTGCTTTCAGGGGGCGGTCAGCCCCAGCATTTT. The variable domain in full, completed from reference TRBV7-2 and TRBJ1-5, reads GAGVSQSPSNKVTEKGKDVELRCDPISGHTALYWYRQSLGQGLEFLIYFQGNSAPDKSGLPSDRFSAERTGGSVSTLTIQRTQQEDSAVYLCASSLLSGGGQPQHFGDGTRLSIL.

As for this clonotype: The junction and the germline gene differ at one end; a read error may be behind it. V usage is TRBV7-2 and J usage is TRBJ1-6; tentatively, D is TRBD1 (6 bases). This CDR3 is 15 amino acids long. Per germline, CDR1 SGHTA and CDR2 FQGNSA. CDR3: CASSQVRGLNSPLHF. DNA for the CDR3: TGCGCCAGCAGCCAAGTGCGGGGGCTGAATTCACCCCTCCACTTT.

The V and J genes are TRBV6-5 and TRBJ1-5; D gene uncertain. This CDR3 is 15 amino acids long. Germline CDR1 is MNHEY and CDR2 is SVGAGI. V was cut by 2 bases and J by 0 bases, with 8 bases left in between. The CDR3 DNA reads as TGTGCCAGCAGTTACCTAGCCTGTAGCAATCAGCCCCAGCATTTT. This encodes CASSYLACSNQPQHF.

This clonotype turned up a few times. The chain recombines TRBV6-5 with TRBJ1-1, with D possibly matching TRBD1 (5 bases). The V and J ends lost 2 bases and 5 bases respectively, with 9 bases between them. CDR1 and CDR2 (germline): MNHEY, SVGAGI. CDR3 length equals 13 residues. The CDR3 DNA is TGTGCCAGCAGTTACAGGGGTAGGACTGAAGCTTTCTTT. Its translation is CASSYRGRTEAFF.

V gene TRBV7-8 combines with J gene TRBJ2-5; TRBD2 might be the D (7 bases). This CDR3 contains 12 residues. The V gene's germline CDR1 is SGHVS and CDR2 FQNEAQ. Between the trimmed V and J ends, which lost 8 bases and 5 bases, there was a span of 12 bases. The CDR3 loop is CASSGGHETQYF. The CDR3 DNA follows: TGTGCCAGCTCGGGGGGCCATGAGACCCAGTACTTC.

The gene calls are TRBV7-9 and TRBJ2-6; 7 bases line up with TRBD1. The V and J ends lost 5 bases and 1 base, in that order; junction bases with no gene match: 8. Germline V CDR1 and CDR2: SEHNR, FQNEAQ (reference sequence). This CDR3 region has 17 residues. The CDR3, as DNA: TGTGCCAGCAGCCCGGTAGGGGGCGCTTCTGGGGCCAACGTCCTGACTTTC. This encodes CASSPVGGASGANVLTF.

V is TRBV6-5 and J is TRBJ2-2; 10 bases fit TRBD2. The trim removed 0 bases at V and 3 bases at J, leaving 16 bases unmatched. This CDR3 is built from 21 residues. The germline CDR1 and CDR2 sequences are MNHEY and SVGAGI. CDR3 in DNA: TGTGCCAGCAGTTACTCAGGTTCGGCTAGCGGGAGAGGCGATGACACCGGGGAGCTGTTTTTT. Amino acid sequence: CASSYSGSASGRGDDTGELFF.